Below are 26 T cell receptor beta chains sequenced from a single sample in a study of early T cells in non-severe SARS-CoV-2 infection. A single record per CDR3 protein comes from TCRdb applying MiXCR to the 5' RACE reads. Of under 80,000 distinct CDR3 sequences listed, over 10% were seen once; the top ten hold around 5%. Sequences were obtained from whole blood. All receptors come from an adult who was a healthcare worker with PCR-confirmed SARS-CoV-2 infection or an uninfected control (not recorded which).

The chain has TRBV9 and TRBJ2-5, with a weak D call TRBD2 (6 bases). The CDR3 is 15 residues long. Per germline, CDR1 SGDLS and CDR2 YYNGEE. Trimming cost V 4 bases and J 4 bases, with 17 bases left between them. The CDR3 DNA follows: TGTGCCAGCAGCTTAAAGGGACTTGAAATAGAGACCCAGTACTTC. This sequence encodes CASSLKGLEIETQYF. The full variable domain, with the rest looked up from reference TRBV9 and TRBJ2-5, is DSGVTQTPKHLITATGQRVTLRCSPRSGDLSVYWYQQSLDQGLQFLIQYYNGEERAKGNILERFSAQQFPDLHSELNLSSLELGDSALYFCASSLKGLEIETQYFGPGTRLLVL.

This clonotype was seen many times. V is TRBV12-3 or TRBV12-4 and J is TRBJ1-2; D gene uncertain. The V and J ends lost 1 base and 0 bases respectively, with 3 bases between them. CDR3 length: 13 amino acids. The CDR3 DNA sequence: TGTGCCAGCAGTTTAGGGACTAACTATGGCTACACCTTC. Its protein product is CASSLGTNYGYTF.

This clonotype has only a few counts. A junction end diverges from the germline sequence, so it may reflect a read error. V is TRBV18 and J is TRBJ1-1; D is undetermined. Germline lookup yields CDR1 KGHSH and CDR2 LQKENI. The length of the CDR3 is 14 residues. The CDR3 DNA reads TGTGCCAGCTCCCCACAATTTATGAACACTGAAGCTTTCTTT. Its translation: CASSPQFMNTEAFF.

The table lists this clonotype with a few counts. The chain recombines TRBV6-5 with TRBJ1-5, with D possibly matching TRBD1 (5 bases). The CDR3 is 15 residues long. Trimming cost V 0 bases and J 3 bases, with 9 bases left between them. The germline V gene encodes CDR1 MNHEY and CDR2 SVGAGI. In DNA form, the CDR3 reads TGTGCCAGCAGTTACTCGATGGGGACCAATCAGCCCCAGCATTTT. Encoded protein: CASSYSMGTNQPQHF.

This clonotype was recorded at least ten times. The chain carries TRBV20-1 and TRBJ2-5; tentative D call: TRBD2 (5 bases). The CDR3 has 12 residues. CDR1 is DFQATT, CDR2 SNEGSKA, per germline (reference sequence). With 3 bases removed from V and 5 bases from J, the gap between germline ends came to 10 bases. This CDR3 is CSARGGGETQYF. In nucleotides, the CDR3 is TGCAGTGCTAGGGGTGGAGGCGAGACCCAGTACTTC.

V usage is TRBV10-2 and J usage is TRBJ1-1, with 8 bases matching TRBD1. The CDR3 consists of 15 residues. Germline V gives CDR1 WSHSY, CDR2 SAAADI. The J segment lost 1 base and the V segment lost 6 bases, leaving 7 bases of the junction unmatched. The CDR3 sequence is CASSAGGAGNTEAFF. DNA for the CDR3: TGCGCCAGCAGCGCAGGGGGCGCGGGGAACACTGAAGCTTTCTTT.

This clonotype has a handful of counts. This sequence joins TRBV3-1 and TRBJ1-2, with a possible D match to TRBD1 (5 bases). The V gene's germline CDR1 is LGHDT and CDR2 YNNKEL (reference sequence). CDR3 length: 11 residues. V lost 4 bases and J 7 bases, leaving 7 bases between the germline ends. CDR3 loop: CASSLDTGYTF. CDR3 DNA: TGTGCCAGCAGCCTGGACACTGGCTACACCTTC.

In its sample, this clonotype was seen a few times. V usage is TRBV5-6 and J usage is TRBJ2-3; maybe TRBD1 (6 bases). The length of the CDR3 is 12 residues. The V gene lost 2 bases and the J gene lost 6 bases, with 7 bases spanning the gap. The V gene's germline CDR1 is SGHDT and CDR2 YYEEEE. The CDR3 DNA follows: TGTGCCAGCAGCTTTGACAGGGATACGCAGTATTTT. Protein product: CASSFDRDTQYF.

V is TRBV7-2 and J is TRBJ2-1; no firm D call. The V and J ends lost 1 base and 0 bases respectively, with 7 bases between them. The V gene's germline CDR1 is SGHTA and CDR2 FQGNSA. This CDR3 is built from 15 residues. Here the CDR3 DNA reads TGTGCCAGCAGCTTAGAGGGCAGCTCCTACAATGAGCAGTTCTTC. As protein: CASSLEGSSYNEQFF.

This clonotype was detected ten times or more. V usage is TRBV11-2 and J usage is TRBJ1-4; perhaps TRBD1 as D (5 bases). Trimming cost V 5 bases and J 2 bases, with 15 bases left between them. This CDR3 contains 16 residues. The germline V gene encodes CDR1 SGHAT and CDR2 FQNNGV. CDR3 protein: CASSPGTARTNEKLFF. The CDR3 DNA sequence: TGTGCCAGCAGCCCGGGGACGGCTCGGACTAATGAAAAACTGTTTTTT.

This clonotype was seen a few times. The chain couples TRBV11-2 to TRBJ1-1; no clear D. The germline V gene encodes CDR1 SGHAT and CDR2 FQNNGV. Trimming shortened V by 5 bases and J by 1 base, and 11 bases separated the two germline ends. CDR3 size: 14 residues. The CDR3 nucleotides are TGTGCCAGCAGCATGCGAACGGGGAACACTGAAGCTTTCTTT. This encodes CASSMRTGNTEAFF.

In this sample, this clonotype turned up a few times. The chain has TRBV4-2 and TRBJ2-1; 9 bases are a match to TRBD2. V shed 0 bases, J shed 7 bases, and the junction held 4 bases outside the gene matches. Germline CDR1 and CDR2: LGHNA and YNFKEQ. The CDR3 is 15 amino acids. The CDR3 protein is CASSQDRLAENEQFF. CDR3 nucleotide sequence: TGTGCCAGCAGCCAAGATCGACTAGCGGAGAATGAGCAGTTCTTC.

This clonotype came up once. The J gene is TRBJ2-7, the V gene TRBV20-1; 8 positions match TRBD1. This CDR3 is 14 amino acids long. Germline V lookup: CDR1 DFQATT, CDR2 SNEGSKA (reference sequence). Unmatched junction bases numbered 12, after V lost 4 bases and J lost 7 bases. The CDR3 nucleotides read TGCAGTGCTACGGGGAGGACAGGGCTGCGGGAGCAGTACTTC. Its translation is CSATGRTGLREQYF.

This clonotype was seen a handful of times. The genes are TRBV12-3 or TRBV12-4 and TRBJ2-1; D gene uncertain. V was cut by 1 base and J by 5 bases, with 6 bases left in between. This CDR3 comprises 13 residues. CDR3 DNA sequence: TGTGCCAGCAGTTTAGACCCCGACAATGAGCAGTTCTTC. It specifies CASSLDPDNEQFF.

V and J are TRBV10-3 and TRBJ2-3, with D maybe TRBD2 (6 bases). V gave up 3 bases and J gave up 4 bases, with 17 bases separating them. Germline CDR1 ENHRY, CDR2 SYGVKD. The CDR3 has 16 amino acids. This CDR3 reads CAISDEGTGLADTQYF. The CDR3 DNA sequence: TGTGCCATCAGTGACGAAGGGACTGGGCTTGCAGATACGCAGTATTTT.

This clonotype has only a few counts. The chain has TRBV5-4 and TRBJ1-1, with D unresolved. The CDR3 covers 16 residues. Germline V gene data show CDR1 as SGHNT and CDR2 as YYREEE (reference sequence). V gave up 4 bases and J gave up 1 base, with 17 bases separating them. The CDR3 spells CASSPGWGTGNTEAFF. As DNA, the CDR3 is TGTGCCAGCAGCCCGGGGTGGGGTACGGGGAACACTGAAGCTTTCTTT.

Concerning this clonotype itself: A read error may be the cause here, since a much bigger clone is one base away. The rearrangement links TRBV6-5 to TRBJ1-3; D ambiguous. The CDR3 covers 13 residues. Germline CDR1 reads MNHEY; CDR2 reads SVGAGI. The CDR3 region has the DNA TGTGTCAGCAGTTCCCACATGGGAAACACCATATATTTT. Amino acid sequence: CVSSSHMGNTIYF.

V gene TRBV7-2 combines with J gene TRBJ2-7; possible D gene TRBD1, 5 bases. Between the trimmed V and J ends, which lost 4 bases and 9 bases, there was a span of 13 bases. The germline gives CDR1 SGHTA, CDR2 FQGNSA. This CDR3 has 12 residues. For the CDR3, the DNA is TGTGCCAGCAGCTCCCCTCCAGGGCTGCAGTACTTC. The encoded protein is CASSSPPGLQYF.

The V gene is TRBV6-1, the J gene TRBJ1-2; D gene unclear. The germline V gene has CDR1 MNHNS and CDR2 SASEGT. V gave up 7 bases and J gave up 1 base, with 10 bases separating them. This CDR3 is 13 amino acids long. CDR3 bases: TGTGCCAGCACCCTCAACCTTAACTATGGCTACACCTTC. It codes for CASTLNLNYGYTF.

This clonotype was seen more than once but under ten times. This chain connects TRBV5-1 to TRBJ2-5; TRBD2 matches 11 bases. The CDR3 totals 15 residues. The V segment lost 6 bases and the J segment 4 bases; nucleotides outside the gene matches: 8. The germline CDR1 and CDR2 sequences are SGHRS and YFSETQ. The CDR3 spells CASNRIAGGPETQYF. CDR3 nucleotide sequence: TGCGCCAGCAATCGGATAGCGGGGGGGCCAGAGACCCAGTACTTC. Full variable domain (missing parts from reference TRBV5-1 and TRBJ2-5): KAGVTQTPRYLIKTRGQQVTLSCSPISGHRSVSWYQQTPGQGLQFLFEYFSETQRNKGNFPGRFSGRQFSNSRSEMNVSTLELGDSALYLCASNRIAGGPETQYFGPGTRLLVL.

This clonotype was counted only a few times. The chain links TRBV7-8 to TRBJ1-5; D uncertain. Germline V gives CDR1 SGHVS, CDR2 FQNEAQ. CDR3 length: 15 amino acids. Trimming removed 1 base at V and 3 bases at J, with 10 bases between. DNA of the CDR3: TGTGCCAGCAGCTTAGGGGCGGCCTTCAATCAGCCCCAGCATTTT. Translated: CASSLGAAFNQPQHF.

The CDR3 DNA reads as TGTGCCAGCAGCTTAGGGGGGCTCGGTGGTGAGCAGTACTTC. This codes for CASSLGGLGGEQYF. The V and J genes are TRBV11-1 and TRBJ2-7; TRBD1 is a possible D gene (6 bases). Trimming removed 1 base from V and 7 bases from J, with 14 bases in between. CDR1 and CDR2 from the germline V gene are SGHAT and FQDESV (reference sequence). The CDR3 contains 14 residues. The complete variable domain, with remaining parts taken from reference TRBV11-1 and TRBJ2-7, reads EAEVAQSPRYKITEKSQAVAFWCDPISGHATLYWYRQILGQGPELLVQFQDESVVDDSQLPKDRFSAERLKGVDSTLKIQPAELGDSAMYLCASSLGGLGGEQYFGPGTRLTVT.

This clonotype was counted between two and nine times. This CDR3 is CASSPGGRSYEQYF. The CDR3 DNA reads as TGCGCCAGCAGCCCAGGGGGTCGCTCCTACGAGCAGTACTTC. The rearrangement links TRBV5-1 to TRBJ2-7; 7 bases are shared with TRBD1. Looked up from germline, CDR1 is SGHRS and CDR2 is YFSETQ. The CDR3 runs 14 residues. The V gene end was trimmed by 4 bases and the J gene end by 0 bases; junction bases not matched to a gene: 4.

This clonotype was observed at least ten times. V usage is TRBV12-3 or TRBV12-4 and J usage is TRBJ2-3; D is unresolved. The CDR3 is 12 residues long. Deletions cut 5 bases from V and 0 bases from J, with 3 bases between. In nucleotides, the CDR3 is TGTGCCAGCAGTCACAGCACAGATACGCAGTATTTT. This encodes CASSHSTDTQYF.

In this sample, this clonotype turned up many times. The CDR3 here is CSVSGDVNEQFF. The CDR3 DNA reads as TGCAGTGTCAGCGGGGATGTCAATGAGCAGTTCTTC. The V and J genes are TRBV20-1 and TRBJ2-1, with 7 nucleotides matching TRBD2. V shed 7 bases, J shed 6 bases, and the junction held 6 bases outside the gene matches. The CDR3 totals 12 residues. Per germline, CDR1 DFQATT and CDR2 SNEGSKA (reference sequence).

This clonotype was picked up many times. This sequence joins TRBV11-2 and TRBJ2-7; tentatively, D is TRBD1 or TRBD2 (5 bases each). From germline, CDR1 is SGHAT and CDR2 FQNNGV. The CDR3 is 18 residues long. Trimming removed 5 bases at V and 2 bases at J, with 25 bases between. The CDR3 DNA is TGTGCCAGCAGCCCTACACTGACCTTGGGGGAAGTGGCCTACGAGCAGTACTTC. Its translation: CASSPTLTLGEVAYEQYF.